This entry describes one T cell receptor (beta chain). The antigen remains undetermined. Expressed TCRB transcripts were sequenced because the isolated RNA had all been reverse transcribed beforehand. Naive, central memory and regulatory T cell samples came to a mean of approximately 3.57 million reads. TCRdb's table, derived via immunoSEQ multiplex PCR, lists solely in-frame clones and lacks some. The sample records roughly 450,000 clones, around 14% being singletons. The authors sorted CD4+ naive, central memory, regulatory and stem cell-like memory cells via CD45RO/CCR7/CD25/CD127/CD95/CD27. This entry comes from a study of beta chain features in type 1 diabetes. Study-level background: The patient and healthy donor groups were comparable for age, gender and cell yields. Study-wide results and limits: Whether TCRB rearrangement is influenced by HLA type was left unresolved in this analysis.

Trimming stripped 4 bases from V and 4 bases from J, with 7 bases between. Germline V gives CDR1 SNHLY, CDR2 FYNNEI. The CDR3 has 12 residues. V and J are TRBV2 and TRBJ1-2; D is uncertain. Sequencing was carried out using naive CD4+ T cells from blood. This TCR was sampled from a man under 40 in good health. The CDR3 spells CASSVDFYGYTF. Written as DNA, the CDR3 is TGTGCCAGCAGTGTAGACTTCTATGGCTACACCTTC. Full variable domain (missing parts from reference TRBV2 and TRBJ1-2): EPEVTQTPSHQVTQMGQEVILRCVPISNHLYFYWYRQILGQKVEFLVSFYNNEISEKSEIFDDQFSVERPDGSNFTLKIRSTKLEDSAMYFCASSVDFYGYTFGSGTRLTVV.